This T cell receptor beta chain was observed in a study of CD8 T cells in Susac syndrome. Reverse transcription of about 0.45 to 1 ug RNA was carried out with random hexamers. An immunoSEQ multiplex PCR generated amplified TCR beta CDR3 products spanning 54 Vbeta and 13 Jbeta. TCRdb used MiXCR to reprocess the immunoSEQ multiplex PCR reads, holding one entry per CDR3 protein. The table includes tens of thousands of distinct CDR3 sequences, about 95% detected once. This CDR3 is 18 amino acids long. The ends were cut back, 5 bases at V and 0 bases at J, with 17 bases in the middle. Germline loops: CDR1 SGHTA, CDR2 FQGNSA. Negative isolation yielded the CD8+ and CD4+ T cells, while FACS enriched the TEMRA cells.

The sequencing sample was made of CD8+ T cells from PBMCs. This receptor was taken from a human donor with multiple sclerosis. This chain connects TRBV7-2 to TRBJ2-6, with D uncertain. CDR3 amino acids: CASSLGFGRISGANVLTF. The DNA of the CDR3 is TGTGCCAGCAGCCTAGGTTTTGGTAGGATCTCTGGGGCCAACGTCCTGACTTTC. Supplemented by reference TRBV7-2 and TRBJ2-6, the full variable domain reads GAGVSQSPSNKVTEKGKDVELRCDPISGHTALYWYRQSLGQGLEFLIYFQGNSAPDKSGLPSDRFSAERTGGSVSTLTIQRTQQEDSAVYLCASSLGFGRISGANVLTFGAGSRLTVL.